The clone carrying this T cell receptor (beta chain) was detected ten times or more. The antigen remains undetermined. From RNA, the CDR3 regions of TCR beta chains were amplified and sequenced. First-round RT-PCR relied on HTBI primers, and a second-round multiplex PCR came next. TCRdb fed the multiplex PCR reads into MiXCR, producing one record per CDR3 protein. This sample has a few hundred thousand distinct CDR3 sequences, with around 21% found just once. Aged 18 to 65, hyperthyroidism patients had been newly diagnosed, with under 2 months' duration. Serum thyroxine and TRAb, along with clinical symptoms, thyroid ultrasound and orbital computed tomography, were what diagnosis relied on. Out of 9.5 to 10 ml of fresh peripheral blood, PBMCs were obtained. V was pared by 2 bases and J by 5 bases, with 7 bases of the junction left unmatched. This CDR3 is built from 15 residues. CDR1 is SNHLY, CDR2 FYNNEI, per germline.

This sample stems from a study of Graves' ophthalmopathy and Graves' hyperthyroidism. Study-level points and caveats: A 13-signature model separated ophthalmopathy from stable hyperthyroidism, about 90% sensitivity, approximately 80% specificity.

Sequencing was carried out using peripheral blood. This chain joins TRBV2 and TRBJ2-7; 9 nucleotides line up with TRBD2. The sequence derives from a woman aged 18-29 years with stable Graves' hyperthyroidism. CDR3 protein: CASSENSGGLDEQYF. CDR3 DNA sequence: TGTGCCAGCAGTGAAAATAGCGGGGGTTTGGACGAGCAGTACTTC.